Presented here are 23 T cell receptor beta chains from one specimen sequenced in a study of blood T cell repertoires in COVID-19. Repertoires were generated with immunoSEQ multiplex PCR, while TCRdb's copy carries only in-frame clones and drops some. Found here are 180,000 or so clones, approximately 86% of them singletons; the top ten hold 0.99%. Source material: peripheral blood. These receptors were obtained from a man aged 18 to 29 with acute or convalescent COVID-19.

This chain links TRBV5-6 with TRBJ1-5; 8 bases line up with TRBD1. V lost 4 bases and J lost 7; bases outside the gene matches: 7. This CDR3 comprises 14 residues. Looked up from germline, CDR1 is SGHDT and CDR2 is YYEEEE. Here the CDR3 DNA reads TGTGCCAGCAGCCTCCAGGGGGCTGGACAGCCCCAGCATTTT. It specifies CASSLQGAGQPQHF. The complete variable domain, with remaining parts taken from reference TRBV5-6 and TRBJ1-5, reads DAGVTQSPTHLIKTRGQQVTLRCSPKSGHDTVSWYQQALGQGPQFIFQYYEEEERQRGNFPDRFSGHQFPNYSSELNVNALLLGDSALYLCASSLQGAGQPQHFGDGTRLSIL.

This chain links TRBV5-5 with TRBJ2-5; TRBD1 matches 9 bases. Germline loops: CDR1 SGHKS, CDR2 YYEKEE (reference sequence). With V trimmed by 3 bases and J by 1 base, 1 base remained unmatched. This CDR3 is built from 14 residues. CDR3 bases: TGTGCCAGCAGCTGGACAGGGGTCCAAGAGACCCAGTACTTC. It translates to CASSWTGVQETQYF.

This chain joins TRBV30 and TRBJ1-6; a weak D match, TRBD1 (5 bases). The CDR3 sequence is 14 residues long. Germline assignment: CDR1 GTSNPN and CDR2 SVGIG (reference sequence). V lost 3 bases and J 3 bases, leaving 9 bases between the germline ends. CDR3 DNA sequence: TGTGCCTGGAGAGGGGCCCACTATAATTCACCCCTCCACTTT. Encoded protein: CAWRGAHYNSPLHF.

This clone was picked up one time. The chain combines TRBV12-3 or TRBV12-4 with TRBJ1-2; D possibly corresponds to TRBD1 (5 bases). CDR3 length: 13 residues. The V gene lost 6 bases and the J gene lost 3 bases, with 11 bases spanning the gap. The CDR3 DNA sequence: TGTGCCAGCAGCCTTAGGGGATACTATGGCTACACCTTC. Translated, it gives CASSLRGYYGYTF.

The chain employs TRBV11-3 and TRBJ2-7; D perhaps matches TRBD1 (5 bases). Looked up from germline, CDR1 is SGHNT and CDR2 is YENEEA. There are 15 residues in the CDR3. With 4 bases removed from V and 2 bases from J, the gap between germline ends came to 15 bases. This CDR3 reads CASSSPEDITYEQYV. The DNA of the CDR3 is TGTGCCAGCAGCTCCCCCGAGGACATTACCTACGAGCAGTACGTC.

This rearrangement joins TRBV5-1 to TRBJ2-5; 10 nucleotides align to TRBD1. The CDR3 runs to 15 residues. Germline V gene sequence: CDR1 SGHRS, CDR2 YFSETQ. The trim removed 5 bases at V and 4 bases at J, leaving 8 bases unmatched. The CDR3 DNA reads TGCGCCAGCAGACAGATGACAGGGGGCGCAGAGACCCAGTACTTC. Amino acid sequence: CASRQMTGGAETQYF.

The chain recombines TRBV3-1 (or the pseudogene TRBV3-2) with TRBJ1-5; D call uncertain. This CDR3 spans 12 amino acids. CDR1 and CDR2 (germline): LGHDT, YNNKEL (reference sequence). The V end lost 4 bases, the J end lost 6 bases, and 7 bases lay between the germline ends. The CDR3 is CASSLGSQPQHF. CDR3 DNA: TGTGCCAGCAGCCTTGGGAGTCAGCCCCAGCATTTT.

A single count supports this clone. The same CDR3 is also encoded by other DNA sequences in this sample. The chain uses TRBV18 and TRBJ1-1; 8 bases match TRBD1. The CDR3 has 15 amino acids. Germline-derived CDR1 and CDR2 are KGHSH and LQKENI. The V gene end was trimmed by 6 bases and the J gene end by 0 bases; junction bases not matched to a gene: 6. The CDR3 protein is CASSLRTGMNTEAFF. In DNA form, the CDR3 reads TGTGCCAGCTCTCTACGGACAGGGATGAACACTGAAGCTTTCTTT.

The rearrangement links TRBV19 to TRBJ1-3, with TRBD1 identical over 7 bases. The trim removed 3 bases at V and 6 bases at J, leaving 5 bases unmatched. This CDR3 has 14 residues. The germline V gene has CDR1 LNHDA and CDR2 SQIVND (reference sequence). DNA for the CDR3: TGTGCCAGTAGTATCGTTGAGGGGGCAAACACCATATATTTT. Protein: CASSIVEGANTIYF.

The V call is TRBV5-8, the J call TRBJ1-5; 9 bases are shared with TRBD1. Trimming removed 2 bases from V and 5 bases from J; junction bases left unmatched: 5. Germline lookup yields CDR1 SGHTS and CDR2 YDEGEE. The CDR3 covers 15 residues. CDR3 region: CASSLGQGTHQPQHF. The CDR3, as DNA: TGTGCCAGCAGCTTAGGACAGGGGACCCATCAGCCCCAGCATTTT.

V usage is TRBV3-1 (or the pseudogene TRBV3-2) and J usage is TRBJ1-2, with 7 bases matching TRBD1. This CDR3 spans 15 amino acids. The germline V gene has CDR1 LGHDT and CDR2 YNNKEL (reference sequence). The V gene end was trimmed by 3 bases and the J gene end by 2 bases; junction bases not matched to a gene: 6. This CDR3 is CASSHPGQRNYGYTF. The DNA of the CDR3 is TGTGCCAGCAGCCATCCGGGACAGAGAAACTATGGCTACACCTTC.

J is TRBJ2-3 and V is TRBV5-4; D is ambiguous. The V gene lost 0 bases and the J gene lost 0 bases, with 5 bases spanning the gap. Germline V lookup: CDR1 SGHNT, CDR2 YYREEE (reference sequence). This CDR3 contains 14 residues. CDR3 in amino acids: CASSLVGSTDTQYF. CDR3 nucleotides: TGTGCCAGCAGCTTGGTCGGGAGCACAGATACGCAGTATTTT.

The chain employs TRBV5-1 and TRBJ2-5; maybe TRBD1 (5 bases). Germline V gives CDR1 SGHRS, CDR2 YFSETQ. The CDR3 loop spans 14 amino acids. The ends were cut back, 4 bases at V and 4 bases at J, with 14 bases in the middle. The CDR3 is CASSATVTGETQYF. The CDR3 nucleotides are TGCGCCAGCAGCGCGACAGTCACGGGAGAGACCCAGTACTTC. The whole variable domain, filled in from reference TRBV5-1 and TRBJ2-5, reads KAGVTQTPRYLIKTRGQQVTLSCSPISGHRSVSWYQQTPGQGLQFLFEYFSETQRNKGNFPGRFSGRQFSNSRSEMNVSTLELGDSALYLCASSATVTGETQYFGPGTRLLVL.

The CDR3 here is CASGLAGTYNEQFF. Here the CDR3 DNA reads TGTGCCAGTGGACTAGCGGGAACCTACAATGAGCAGTTCTTC. The rearrangement links TRBV19 to TRBJ2-1; 12 bases align to TRBD2. This CDR3 comprises 14 residues. Unmatched junction bases numbered 1, after V lost 8 bases and J lost 2 bases. CDR1 is LNHDA and CDR2 is SQIVND in the germline V gene (reference sequence). The full variable domain, completed using reference TRBV19 and TRBJ2-1, is DGGITQSPKYLFRKEGQNVTLSCEQNLNHDAMYWYRQDPGQGLRLIYYSQIVNDFQKGDIAEGYSVSREKKESFPLTVTSAQKNPTAFYLCASGLAGTYNEQFFGPGTRLTVL.

The chain recombines TRBV4-1 with TRBJ1-1; 8 bases are shared with TRBD1. The germline V gene encodes CDR1 MGHRA and CDR2 YSYEKL. The V gene end was trimmed by 3 bases and the J gene end by 6 bases; junction bases not matched to a gene: 9. This CDR3 contains 15 residues. CDR3 residues: CASSHPQGGYAEAFF. DNA for the CDR3: TGCGCCAGCAGCCACCCACAGGGGGGCTACGCTGAAGCTTTCTTT.

The chain employs TRBV5-1 and TRBJ1-4; 8 nucleotides match TRBD1. CDR1 is SGHRS and CDR2 is YFSETQ in the germline V gene. This CDR3 contains 16 residues. V was clipped by 4 bases and J by 8 bases; unmatched bases: 13. The CDR3 DNA reads TGCGCCAGCAGCCCAACTATCGGGACAGGCATCGAAAAACTGTTTTTT. Amino acid sequence: CASSPTIGTGIEKLFF.

The chain recombines TRBV28 with TRBJ1-5; D perhaps matches TRBD1 (5 bases). The CDR3 has 15 residues. V dropped 1 base and J dropped 4 bases, with 11 bases sitting between them. Germline CDR1 reads MDHEN; CDR2 reads SYDVKM. The CDR3: CASSLFQGTNQPQHF. The CDR3 DNA is TGTGCCAGCAGTTTATTTCAGGGAACGAATCAGCCCCAGCATTTT.

CDR3 residues: CASSSKALHYGYTF. The CDR3 DNA follows: TGTGCCAGCAGTAGTAAAGCTTTACACTATGGCTACACCTTC. The chain is built from TRBV6-5 and TRBJ1-2, with D uncertain. Germline CDR1 reads MNHEY; CDR2 reads SVGAGI. V gave up 5 bases and J gave up 3 bases, with 13 bases separating them. The CDR3 has 14 amino acids.

The chain couples TRBV29-1 to TRBJ2-1; TRBD2 matches at 12 bases. This CDR3 has 15 residues. The germline V gene has CDR1 SQVTM and CDR2 ANQGSEA. Trimming removed 6 bases from V and 4 bases from J; junction bases left unmatched: 7. CDR3 protein: CSVSGLAGRYNEQFF. The CDR3 DNA reads as TGCAGCGTATCTGGACTAGCGGGGCGATACAATGAGCAGTTCTTC.

CDR3 coding DNA: TGCAGCGTTGTCGGGGACAGCATCACTGAAGCTTTCTTT. Its protein product is CSVVGDSITEAFF. V gene TRBV29-1 combines with J gene TRBJ1-1; 7 bases match TRBD1. The ends lost 4 bases at V and 4 bases at J; junction bases unmatched: 6. CDR1 is SQVTM, CDR2 ANQGSEA, per germline. This CDR3 comprises 13 residues.

The genes are TRBV7-3 and TRBJ2-7; 14 bases match TRBD2. The CDR3 consists of 14 residues. The V segment lost 4 bases and the J segment 6 bases; nucleotides outside the gene matches: 2. Germline loops: CDR1 SGHTA, CDR2 FQGTGA. In DNA form, the CDR3 reads TGTGCCAGCAGCTCGGGACTAGCGGGGGCCGAGCAGTACTTC. Encoded protein: CASSSGLAGAEQYF.

The chain links TRBV5-1 to TRBJ2-7; D is perhaps TRBD1 (5 bases). CDR1 SGHRS and CDR2 YFSETQ come from the germline V gene. V shed 4 bases and J shed 3 bases, with 11 bases lying between them. The CDR3 covers 13 residues. CDR3 protein: CASSPNQGYEQYF. CDR3 bases: TGCGCCAGCAGCCCTAACCAGGGCTACGAGCAGTACTTC.

The rearrangement uses TRBV30 and TRBJ1-1; no reliable D call. CDR1 GTSNPN and CDR2 SVGIG come from the germline V gene (reference sequence). This CDR3 has 12 residues. The V gene lost 5 bases and the J gene lost 4 bases, with 11 bases spanning the gap. The CDR3 DNA follows: TGTGCCTGGTCGGTCATTACCACTGAAGCTTTCTTT. Translated: CAWSVITTEAFF.